The source of this T cell receptor beta chain is a study of CD8+ T cells in alopecia areata. As the sequencing template, cDNA was produced by extracting RNA and reverse transcribing it. Some clones are missing from TCRdb's copy, which holds only in-frame ones; the method was immunoSEQ multiplex PCR. The table includes fewer than 150,000 clones, approximately 60% detected once. This clone was counted between two and nine times. Its cognate antigen is unknown. V was clipped by 4 bases and J by 6 bases; unmatched bases: 6. The CDR3 runs 14 residues. Germline V gene sequence: CDR1 SQVTM, CDR2 ANQGSEA. Points from the study as a whole: Affected scalp, especially in alopecia totalis/universalis, had a higher clonality than normal scalp did. Mice showed TCR sharing more clearly than patients did, possibly owing to HLA.

CD4+ and CD8+ T cells were sorted from PBMCs stained for CD3, CD4 and CD8. The specimen sequenced was CD4+ T cells sorted from blood. The receptor was isolated from a human donor in good health. The gene calls are TRBV29-1 and TRBJ2-1; TRBD1 aligns across 10 bases. CDR3 protein: CSVAGQGGSNEQFF. The CDR3 DNA follows: TGCAGCGTTGCCGGACAGGGGGGAAGCAATGAGCAGTTCTTC.